These 11 T cell receptor beta chains were all obtained from the same sample, sequenced in a study of blood T cell repertoires in COVID-19. The assay was immunoSEQ multiplex PCR, and TCRdb's table has in-frame clones only and misses some. The sample yields fewer than 250,000 clones, about nine tenths seen once. The specimen sequenced was peripheral blood. The receptors come from a woman in her seventies with acute or convalescent COVID-19.

The chain recombines TRBV10-1 with TRBJ2-2, with a tentative D call TRBD1 (6 bases). CDR3 length: 14 amino acids. V shed 0 bases and J shed 10 bases, with 12 bases lying between them. Per the germline V gene, CDR1 is WNHNN and CDR2 is SYGVQD (reference sequence). The CDR3 DNA follows: TGCGCCAGCAGTGAGTCGTGGACAGCCGTGGAGCTGTTTTTT. Encoded protein: CASSESWTAVELFF.

The J gene is TRBJ2-1, the V gene TRBV7-2; D possibly corresponds to TRBD2 (5 bases). Germline values: CDR1 SGHTA, CDR2 FQGNSA. The CDR3 is 13 amino acids. The ends were cut back, 0 bases at V and 12 bases at J, with 12 bases in the middle. In DNA, the CDR3 is TGTGCCAGCAGCTTAGCGGTGGCGGGCCTGCAGTTCTTC. This translates into CASSLAVAGLQFF.

This clone was counted a few times. The chain is built from TRBV27 and TRBJ2-3; 8 bases align to TRBD2. V shed 5 bases, J shed 5 bases, and the junction held 12 bases outside the gene matches. In germline, CDR1 is MNHEY, CDR2 SMNVEV (reference sequence). The CDR3 totals 16 residues. The CDR3 DNA follows: TGTGCCAGCAGTGAAGGGACTAGGGGAAGCGGAGATACGCAGTATTTT. Its protein product is CASSEGTRGSGDTQYF.

This clone is a singleton in its sample. The rearrangement links TRBV18 to TRBJ1-6; weak D call: TRBD1 (5 bases). Germline CDR1 and CDR2: KGHSH and LQKENI. There are 15 residues in the CDR3. Trimming took off 0 bases at V and 14 bases at J, with 17 bases between the two ends. The CDR3 DNA reads TGTGCCAGCTCACCACCGAATCCGCAGGGAGGCACCCTCCACTTT. This gives the protein CASSPPNPQGGTLHF.

The chain employs TRBV5-1 and TRBJ2-1; maybe TRBD2 (5 bases). The length of the CDR3 is 16 residues. Per germline, CDR1 SGHRS and CDR2 YFSETQ. V lost 0 bases to trimming and J lost 9 bases, with 19 bases between them. The CDR3 coding sequence is TGCGCCAGCAGCTTGGGTACGCGGCATCTGGGGAGTGAGCAGTTCTTC. Translation gives CASSLGTRHLGSEQFF.

In nucleotides, the CDR3 is TGTGCCAGCAGCCTCGACAGGGGGCGGGCACCGGAGCAGTTCTTC. Translation: CASSLDRGRAPEQFF. V and J are TRBV2 and TRBJ2-1; 10 bases align to TRBD1. There are 15 residues in the CDR3. With V trimmed by 6 bases and J by 10 bases, 12 bases remained unmatched. The germline CDR1 and CDR2 sequences are SNHLY and FYNNEI.

The chain has TRBV18 and TRBJ2-7; D is uncertain. The CDR3 is 14 amino acids. Germline V gene sequence: CDR1 KGHSH, CDR2 LQKENI. V was clipped by 3 bases and J by 6 bases, with 15 bases between them. The chain's CDR3 is CASSPGASRLEQYF. CDR3 nucleotides: TGTGCCAGCTCACCGGGCGCTTCCAGGCTCGAGCAGTACTTC.

The chain employs TRBV15 and TRBJ2-1; possible D gene TRBD2, 5 bases. Germline V CDR1 and CDR2: LNHNV, YYDKDF (reference sequence). V was pared by 3 bases and J by 3 bases, with 15 bases between. The CDR3 runs 16 residues. The CDR3 DNA reads as TGTGCCACCAGCAGTCGGCGGGCAGCGAGCTACAATGAGCAGTTCTTC. Protein: CATSSRRAASYNEQFF.

The chain joins TRBV2 to TRBJ2-7; no definite D call. The CDR3 extends over 14 amino acids. V was shortened by 4 bases and J by 3 bases, with 13 bases between the two germline ends. The germline V gene has CDR1 SNHLY and CDR2 FYNNEI. CDR3 protein: CASSALGGSYEQYF. CDR3 DNA: TGTGCCAGCAGTGCCTTAGGCGGTAGCTACGAGCAGTACTTC.

The chain couples TRBV10-1 to TRBJ2-4, with 7 bases lining up with TRBD1. V shed 4 bases, J shed 5 bases, and the junction held 2 bases outside the gene matches. This CDR3 comprises 13 residues. CDR1 and CDR2 from the germline V gene are WNHNN and SYGVQD (reference sequence). DNA for the CDR3: TGCGCCAGCAGTGTAACAGGGGAAAACATTCAGTACTTC. As protein: CASSVTGENIQYF.

The V and J genes are TRBV7-2 and TRBJ2-1, with D perhaps TRBD1 (7 bases). V was shortened by 3 bases and J by 6 bases, with 18 bases between the two germline ends. The germline CDR1 and CDR2 sequences are SGHTA and FQGNSA. This CDR3 comprises 16 residues. This CDR3 is CASSLGLAGGSNEQFF. The CDR3, as DNA: TGTGCCAGCAGCTTGGGTTTGGCAGGGGGGAGCAATGAGCAGTTCTTC.